This T cell receptor (beta chain) was sequenced in a study of shared clonotypes between healthy human individuals. Germline CDR1 is SGDLS and CDR2 is YYNGEE. This CDR3 comprises 14 residues. V was clipped by 3 bases and J by 3 bases, with 9 bases between them. The method was immunoSEQ multiplex PCR; TCRdb's version includes in-frame clones alone and lacks a portion of them. The data hold 2,500,000 or so clones, with 80% to 95% observed a single time. Healthy HIV-negative adults with no recent acute infections or vaccinations were recruited as donors. In the CD4+ fraction, cells were divided into CD45RA+ naive and CD45RA-negative memory subsets.

This clonotype was sampled from a man younger than 30 in good health. Some clones in this sample may be carry-over from other donors' samples. The sample taken for sequencing was naive CD4+ T cells from PBMCs. Documented subset: CD45RA+ positively selected. This chain links TRBV9 with TRBJ2-2; no reliable D call. In nucleotides, the CDR3 is TGTGCCAGCAGCGACGACACCTACACCGGGGAGCTGTTTTTT. Amino acid sequence: CASSDDTYTGELFF.